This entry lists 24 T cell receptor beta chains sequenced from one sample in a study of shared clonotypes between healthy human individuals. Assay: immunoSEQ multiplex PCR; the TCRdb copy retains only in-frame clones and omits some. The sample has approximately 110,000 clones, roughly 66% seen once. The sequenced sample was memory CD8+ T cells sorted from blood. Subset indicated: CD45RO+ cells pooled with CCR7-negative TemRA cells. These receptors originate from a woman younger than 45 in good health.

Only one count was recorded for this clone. As DNA, the CDR3 is TGTGCCAGCAGCGAGTACGGGACAACCTACGAGCAGTACTTC. It yields the protein CASSEYGTTYEQYF. This rearrangement joins TRBV9 to TRBJ2-7; possibly TRBD1 for D (6 bases). The germline gives CDR1 SGDLS, CDR2 YYNGEE. Trimming left V 3 bases short and J 2 bases short, with 12 bases between. The CDR3 runs 14 residues.

DNA of the CDR3: TGCAGCGTTGAGGGTGGGAGGGTCGGCTACGAGCAGTACTTC. It specifies CSVEGGRVGYEQYF. The chain couples TRBV29-1 to TRBJ2-7; 7 positions match TRBD2. CDR1 and CDR2 from the germline V gene are SQVTM and ANQGSEA. This CDR3 comprises 14 residues. V was pared by 3 bases and J by 3 bases, with 8 bases of the junction left unmatched.

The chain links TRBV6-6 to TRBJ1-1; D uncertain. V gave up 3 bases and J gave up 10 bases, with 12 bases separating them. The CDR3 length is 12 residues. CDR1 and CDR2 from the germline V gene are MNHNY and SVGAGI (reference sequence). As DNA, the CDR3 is TGTGCCAGCAGTTATTCTGGGCAAGGAGCTTTCTTT. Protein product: CASSYSGQGAFF.

For the CDR3, the DNA is TGTGCCAGCGATATAGCAGGGAGCAGGAGAGGAGAGACCCAGTACTTC. Its translation: CASDIAGSRRGETQYF. This chain uses TRBV5-4 with TRBJ2-5; D is tentatively TRBD1 or TRBD2 (5 bases each). The V and J ends lost 7 bases and 4 bases respectively, with 23 bases between them. Germline V CDR1 and CDR2: SGHNT, YYREEE (reference sequence). The length of the CDR3 is 16 residues.

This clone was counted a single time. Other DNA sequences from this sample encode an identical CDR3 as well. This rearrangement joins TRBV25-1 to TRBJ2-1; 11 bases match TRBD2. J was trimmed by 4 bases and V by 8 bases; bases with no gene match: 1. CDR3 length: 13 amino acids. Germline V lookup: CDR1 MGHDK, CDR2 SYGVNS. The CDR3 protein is CASLAGGYNEQFF. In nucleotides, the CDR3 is TGTGCCAGCCTAGCGGGAGGTTACAATGAGCAGTTCTTC.

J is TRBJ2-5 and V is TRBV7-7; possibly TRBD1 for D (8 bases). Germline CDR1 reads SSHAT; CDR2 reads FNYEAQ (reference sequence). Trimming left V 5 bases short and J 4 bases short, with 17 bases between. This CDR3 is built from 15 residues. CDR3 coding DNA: TGTGCCAGCAGCCTGCTGACAGGGGAGGGAGAGACCCAGTACTTC. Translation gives CASSLLTGEGETQYF. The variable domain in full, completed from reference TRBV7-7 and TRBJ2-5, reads GAGVSQSPRYKVTKRGQDVTLRCDPISSHATLYWYQQALGQGPEFLTYFNYEAQPDKSGLPSDRFSAERPEGSISTLTIQRTEQRDSAMYRCASSLLTGEGETQYFGPGTRLLVL.

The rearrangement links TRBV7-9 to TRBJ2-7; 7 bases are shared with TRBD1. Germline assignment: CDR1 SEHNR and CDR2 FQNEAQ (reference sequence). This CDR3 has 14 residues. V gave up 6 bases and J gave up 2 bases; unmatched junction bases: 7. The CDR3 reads CASSNRDRTYEQYF. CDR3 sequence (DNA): TGTGCCAGCAGTAACCGGGACAGAACCTACGAGCAGTACTTC. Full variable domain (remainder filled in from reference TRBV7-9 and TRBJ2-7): DTGVSQNPRHKITKRGQNVTFRCDPISEHNRLYWYRQTLGQGPEFLTYFQNEAQLEKSRLLSDRFSAERPKGSFSTLEIQRTEQGDSAMYLCASSNRDRTYEQYFGPGTRLTVT.

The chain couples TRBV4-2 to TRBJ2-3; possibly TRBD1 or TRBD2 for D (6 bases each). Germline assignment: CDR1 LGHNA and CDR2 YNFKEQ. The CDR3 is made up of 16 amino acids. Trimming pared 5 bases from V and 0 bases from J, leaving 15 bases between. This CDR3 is CASSSYSGGSTDTQYF. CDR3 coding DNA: TGTGCCAGCAGCTCTTATTCCGGGGGCAGCACAGATACGCAGTATTTT.

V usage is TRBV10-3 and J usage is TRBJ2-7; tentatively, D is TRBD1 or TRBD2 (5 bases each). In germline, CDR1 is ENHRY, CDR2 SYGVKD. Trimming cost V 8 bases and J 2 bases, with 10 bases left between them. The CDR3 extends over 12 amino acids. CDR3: CAIGDGPYEQYF. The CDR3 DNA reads TGTGCCATCGGGGACGGACCCTACGAGCAGTACTTC.

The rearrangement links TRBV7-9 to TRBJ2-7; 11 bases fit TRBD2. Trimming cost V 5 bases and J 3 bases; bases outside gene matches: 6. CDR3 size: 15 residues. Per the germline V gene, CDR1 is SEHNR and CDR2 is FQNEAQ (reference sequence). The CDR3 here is CASSPRLAGIYEQYF. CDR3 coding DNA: TGTGCCAGCAGCCCGAGACTAGCGGGGATCTACGAGCAGTACTTC.

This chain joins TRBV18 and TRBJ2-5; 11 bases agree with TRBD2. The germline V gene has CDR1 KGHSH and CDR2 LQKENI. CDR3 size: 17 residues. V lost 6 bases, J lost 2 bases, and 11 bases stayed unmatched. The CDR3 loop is CASSGTSGSAWQETQYF. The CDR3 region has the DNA TGTGCCAGCTCCGGGACTAGCGGATCCGCGTGGCAAGAGACCCAGTACTTC. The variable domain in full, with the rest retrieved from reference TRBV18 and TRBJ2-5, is NAGVMQNPRHLVRRRGQEARLRCSPMKGHSHVYWYRQLPEEGLKFMVYLQKENIIDESGMPKERFSAEFPKEGPSILRIQQVVRGDSAAYFCASSGTSGSAWQETQYFGPGTRLLVL.

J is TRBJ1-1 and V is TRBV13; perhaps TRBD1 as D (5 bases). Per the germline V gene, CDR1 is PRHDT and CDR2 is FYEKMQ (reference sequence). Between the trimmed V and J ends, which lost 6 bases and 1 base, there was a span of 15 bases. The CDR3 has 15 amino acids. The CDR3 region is CASSEAIGGNTEAFF. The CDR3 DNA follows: TGTGCCAGCAGTGAAGCGATTGGGGGGAACACTGAAGCTTTCTTT.

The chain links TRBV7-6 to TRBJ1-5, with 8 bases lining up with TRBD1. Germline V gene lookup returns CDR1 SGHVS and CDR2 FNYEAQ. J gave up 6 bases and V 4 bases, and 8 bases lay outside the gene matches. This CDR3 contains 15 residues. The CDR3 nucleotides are TGTGCCAGCAGCTCTCGGACAGGGAGGAGTCAGCCCCAGCATTTT. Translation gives CASSSRTGRSQPQHF.

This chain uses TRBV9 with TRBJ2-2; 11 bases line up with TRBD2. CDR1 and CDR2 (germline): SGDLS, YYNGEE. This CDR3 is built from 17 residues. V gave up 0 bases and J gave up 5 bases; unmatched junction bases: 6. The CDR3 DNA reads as TGTGCCAGCAGCGTAGAGTCCCTAGCGGGAGGTACCGGGGAGCTGTTTTTT. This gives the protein CASSVESLAGGTGELFF. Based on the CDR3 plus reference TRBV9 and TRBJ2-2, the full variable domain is DSGVTQTPKHLITATGQRVTLRCSPRSGDLSVYWYQQSLDQGLQFLIQYYNGEERAKGNILERFSAQQFPDLHSELNLSSLELGDSALYFCASSVESLAGGTGELFFGEGSRLTVL.

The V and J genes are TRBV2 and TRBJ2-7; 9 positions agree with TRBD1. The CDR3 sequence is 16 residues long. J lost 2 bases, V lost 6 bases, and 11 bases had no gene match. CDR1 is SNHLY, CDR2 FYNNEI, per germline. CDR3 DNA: TGTGCCAGCAGGGACCTACAGGGGGCGGTGCCCTACGAGCAGTACTTC. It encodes CASRDLQGAVPYEQYF.

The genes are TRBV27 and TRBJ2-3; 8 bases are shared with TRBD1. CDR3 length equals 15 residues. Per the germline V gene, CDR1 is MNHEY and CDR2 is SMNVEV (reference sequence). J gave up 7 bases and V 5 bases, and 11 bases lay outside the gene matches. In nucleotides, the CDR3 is TGTGCCAGCAGTCCCAGGACAGGGCGGAGGAATACGCAGTATTTT. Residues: CASSPRTGRRNTQYF.

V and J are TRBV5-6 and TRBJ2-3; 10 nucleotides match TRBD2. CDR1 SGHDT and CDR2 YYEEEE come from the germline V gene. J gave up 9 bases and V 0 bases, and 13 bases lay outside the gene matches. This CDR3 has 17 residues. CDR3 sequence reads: CASSLASGLAVGQTQYF. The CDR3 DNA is TGTGCCAGCAGCTTGGCCAGTGGACTAGCGGTCGGTCAGACGCAGTATTTT.

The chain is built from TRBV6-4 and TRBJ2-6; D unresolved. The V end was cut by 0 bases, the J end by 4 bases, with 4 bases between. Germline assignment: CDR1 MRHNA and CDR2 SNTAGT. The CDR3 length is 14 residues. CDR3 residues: CASSDSTGANVLTF. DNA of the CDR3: TGTGCCAGCAGTGACTCGACAGGGGCCAACGTCCTGACTTTC.

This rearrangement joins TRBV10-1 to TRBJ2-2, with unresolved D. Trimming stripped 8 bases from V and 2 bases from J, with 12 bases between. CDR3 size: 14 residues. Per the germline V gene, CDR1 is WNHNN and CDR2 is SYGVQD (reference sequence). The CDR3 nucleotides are TGCGCCAGCCAAAGACTCGCAAACACCGGGGAGCTGTTTTTT. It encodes CASQRLANTGELFF.

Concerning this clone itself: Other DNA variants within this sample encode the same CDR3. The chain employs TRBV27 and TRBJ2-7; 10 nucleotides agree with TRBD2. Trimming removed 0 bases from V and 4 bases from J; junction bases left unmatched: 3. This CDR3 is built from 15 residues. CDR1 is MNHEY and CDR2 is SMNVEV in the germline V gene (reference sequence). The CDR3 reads CASSLSASGRYEQYF. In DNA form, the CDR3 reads TGTGCCAGCAGTTTATCGGCTAGCGGGAGATACGAGCAGTACTTC.

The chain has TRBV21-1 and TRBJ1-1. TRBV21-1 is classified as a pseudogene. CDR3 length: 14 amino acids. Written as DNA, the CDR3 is TGTGCCAGCAGCTGCCCTGTAGTTCGCACTGAAGCTTTCTTT. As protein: CASSCPVVRTEAFF.

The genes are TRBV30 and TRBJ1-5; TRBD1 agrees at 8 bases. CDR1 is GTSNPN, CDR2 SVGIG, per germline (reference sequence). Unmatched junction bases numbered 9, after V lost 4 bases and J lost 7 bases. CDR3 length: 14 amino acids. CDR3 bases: TGTGCCTGGACGAGCGGACAGGGCGGCCAGCCCCAGCATTTT. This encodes CAWTSGQGGQPQHF. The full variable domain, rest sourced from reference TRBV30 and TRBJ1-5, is SQTIHQWPATLVQPVGSPLSLECTVEGTSNPNLYWYRQAAGRGLQLLFYSVGIGQISSEVPQNLSASRPQDRQFILSSKKLLLSDSGFYLCAWTSGQGGQPQHFGDGTRLSIL.

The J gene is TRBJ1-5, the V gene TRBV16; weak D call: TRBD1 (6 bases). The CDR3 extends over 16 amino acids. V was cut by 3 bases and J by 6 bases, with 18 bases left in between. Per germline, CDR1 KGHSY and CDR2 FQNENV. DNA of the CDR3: TGTGCCAGCAGCCATAGGGGAAACAGGGAAAGTCAGCCCCAGCATTTT. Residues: CASSHRGNRESQPQHF.

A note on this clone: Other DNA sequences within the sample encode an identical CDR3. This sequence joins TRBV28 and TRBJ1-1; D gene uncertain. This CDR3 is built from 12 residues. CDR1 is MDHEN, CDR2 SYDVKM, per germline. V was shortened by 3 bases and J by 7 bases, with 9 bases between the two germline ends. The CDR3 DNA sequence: TGTGCCAGCAGTTTGGGTGGAAGTGAAGCTTTCTTT. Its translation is CASSLGGSEAFF.